These 25 T cell receptor beta chains came from one sample sequenced in a study of OX40 agonist ivuxolimab in advanced cancers. Libraries were prepared by immunoSEQ multiplex PCR; TCRdb keeps only in-frame clonotypes and omits some of them. The sample includes about 46,000 clones, roughly three quarters seen only once; the top ten take roughly 3%. The sequenced sample was CD4+ or CD8+ T cells sorted from blood, obtained in a trial of the OX40 agonist ivuxolimab. The receptors were gathered from an adult with an advanced solid tumor such as melanoma, head and neck, liver or kidney cancer.

The V call is TRBV6-1, the J call TRBJ1-3; D is undetermined. V was cut by 7 bases and J by 3 bases, with 13 bases left in between. This CDR3 region has 14 residues. Germline assignment: CDR1 MNHNS and CDR2 SASEGT. CDR3 protein: CASTRSGVGNTIYF. The CDR3 region has the DNA TGTGCCAGCACCCGATCTGGTGTTGGAAACACCATATATTTT.

This clone has a single count. V is TRBV4-1 and J is TRBJ2-2; D is uncertain. This CDR3 spans 14 amino acids. V was cut by 2 bases and J by 0 bases, with 4 bases left in between. Looked up from germline, CDR1 is MGHRA and CDR2 is YSYEKL. As DNA, the CDR3 is TGCGCCAGCAGCCAATTTTCGAACACCGGGGAGCTGTTTTTT. The encoded protein is CASSQFSNTGELFF.

The genes are TRBV28 and TRBJ2-7, with unresolved D. V gave up 6 bases and J gave up 3 bases, with 9 bases separating them. Per germline, CDR1 MDHEN and CDR2 SYDVKM. The CDR3 runs to 12 residues. Here the CDR3 DNA reads TGTGCCAGCAGCATGAGCCTCTACGAGCAGTACTTC. Protein: CASSMSLYEQYF. Variable domain in full (rest from reference TRBV28 and TRBJ2-7): DVKVTQSSRYLVKRTGEKVFLECVQDMDHENMFWYRQDPGLGLRLIYFSYDVKMKEKGDIPEGYSVSREKKERFSLILESASTNQTSMYLCASSMSLYEQYFGPGTRLTVT.

The genes are TRBV6-6 and TRBJ2-7, with a tentative D call TRBD1 (5 bases). Trimming pared 2 bases from V and 3 bases from J, leaving 14 bases between. CDR3 length: 15 amino acids. Germline values: CDR1 MNHNY, CDR2 SVGAGI (reference sequence). The CDR3 region is CASSYDGAPYYEQYF. For the CDR3, the DNA is TGTGCCAGCAGTTACGATGGGGCTCCTTACTACGAGCAGTACTTC.

This chain uses TRBV11-1 with TRBJ1-5, with 10 bases lining up with TRBD1. The CDR3 is made up of 18 amino acids. The V segment lost 4 bases and the J segment 2 bases; nucleotides outside the gene matches: 11. The germline V gene encodes CDR1 SGHAT and CDR2 FQDESV (reference sequence). The CDR3 DNA sequence: TGTGCCAGCAGCTATTCCGGGACAGGGGTGGATGGCAATCAGCCCCAGCATTTT. It translates to CASSYSGTGVDGNQPQHF.

V gene TRBV5-8 combines with J gene TRBJ2-1; 11 bases line up with TRBD1. J gave up 4 bases and V 3 bases, and 6 bases lay outside the gene matches. Per the germline V gene, CDR1 is SGHTS and CDR2 is YDEGEE. The CDR3 is 16 amino acids. The CDR3: CASSSGQGARYNEQFF. CDR3 in DNA: TGTGCCAGCAGCTCCGGACAGGGGGCAAGGTACAATGAGCAGTTCTTC. Supplemented by reference TRBV5-8 and TRBJ2-1, the full variable domain reads EAGVTQSPTHLIKTRGQQATLRCSPISGHTSVYWYQQALGLGLQFLLWYDEGEERNRGNFPPRFSGRQFPNYSSELNVNALELEDSALYLCASSSGQGARYNEQFFGPGTRLTVL.

This clone qualifies as medium-sized. The chain is built from TRBV7-2 and TRBJ2-7, with 9 bases fitting TRBD2. The CDR3 length is 16 residues. Looked up from germline, CDR1 is SGHTA and CDR2 is FQGNSA. The trim removed 1 base at V and 8 bases at J, leaving 12 bases unmatched. The CDR3 nucleotides read TGTGCCAGCAGCTTAGGATGGGCGGGAGGGGAACTCAAGCAGTACTTC. Protein: CASSLGWAGGELKQYF.

As concerns this clone: At one boundary the junction diverges from the germline segment, which might be a read error. This chain links TRBV7-7 with TRBJ2-3, with a weak D call TRBD2 (6 bases). The CDR3 loop spans 13 amino acids. Germline V gene sequence: CDR1 SSHAT, CDR2 FNYEAQ (reference sequence). DNA of the CDR3: TGTGCTAGCAGCTTAGGGCTAGCGGATACGCAGTATTTT. Translated: CASSLGLADTQYF.

The rearrangement joins TRBV29-1 to TRBJ1-1, with 8 bases aligning to TRBD1. V was clipped by 6 bases and J by 1 base; unmatched bases: 7. The germline V gene encodes CDR1 SQVTM and CDR2 ANQGSEA. The CDR3 is 14 amino acids. The CDR3 loop reads CSVQGQGGNTEAFF. CDR3 DNA sequence: TGCAGCGTCCAAGGACAGGGAGGGAACACTGAAGCTTTCTTT.

This clone was picked up one time. The chain is built from TRBV9 and TRBJ1-3; D is ambiguous. In germline, CDR1 is SGDLS, CDR2 YYNGEE. The CDR3 consists of 13 residues. Between the trimmed V and J ends, which lost 5 bases and 2 bases, there was a span of 8 bases. CDR3 protein: CASRASAGNTIYF. The CDR3 region has the DNA TGTGCCAGCAGAGCTTCAGCTGGAAACACCATATATTTT.

This rearrangement joins TRBV28 to TRBJ1-1; TRBD1 is a possible D gene (5 bases). Per germline, CDR1 MDHEN and CDR2 SYDVKM. The CDR3 extends over 14 amino acids. V dropped 5 bases and J dropped 4 bases, with 14 bases sitting between them. CDR3 sequence reads: CASSRGGMGTEAFF. The CDR3 DNA reads TGTGCCAGCAGTAGGGGCGGTATGGGCACTGAAGCTTTCTTT.

The chain combines TRBV4-1 with TRBJ1-2, with D possibly being TRBD1 (5 bases). The ends were cut back, 0 bases at V and 4 bases at J, with 12 bases in the middle. CDR3 length: 15 amino acids. Germline lookup yields CDR1 MGHRA and CDR2 YSYEKL. CDR3 protein: CASSQDRGLGYGYTF. CDR3 nucleotides: TGCGCCAGCAGCCAAGATCGGGGCTTGGGCTATGGCTACACCTTC.

This chain links TRBV14 with TRBJ1-6, with D perhaps matching TRBD1 (6 bases). Germline V CDR1 and CDR2: SGHDN, FVKESK. This CDR3 is 16 amino acids long. V was clipped by 2 bases and J by 7 bases, with 15 bases between them. CDR3 amino acids: CASSQLLQGGNSPLHF. The CDR3 DNA follows: TGTGCCAGCAGCCAACTTCTACAGGGAGGAAATTCACCCCTCCACTTT.

This clone was picked up one time. The rearrangement links TRBV5-1 to TRBJ2-3, with D hard to call. The germline CDR1 and CDR2 sequences are SGHRS and YFSETQ. V was shortened by 3 bases and J by 14 bases, with 10 bases between the two germline ends. The CDR3 is 10 residues long. The CDR3 nucleotides are TGCGCCAGCAGCTCCGAAATTCGGTATTTT. It codes for CASSSEIRYF. Filled out from reference TRBV5-1 and TRBJ2-3, the complete variable domain reads KAGVTQTPRYLIKTRGQQVTLSCSPISGHRSVSWYQQTPGQGLQFLFEYFSETQRNKGNFPGRFSGRQFSNSRSEMNVSTLELGDSALYLCASSSEIRYFGPGTRLTVL.

The chain recombines TRBV7-3 with TRBJ2-3, with D unresolved. CDR1 is SGHTA, CDR2 FQGTGA, per germline. V was trimmed by 6 bases and J by 9 bases, leaving 16 bases between them. This CDR3 has 13 amino acids. This CDR3 is CASSPDPDETQYF. The CDR3 DNA follows: TGTGCCAGCAGTCCGGACCCCGACGAGACGCAGTATTTT. Combining the CDR3 with reference TRBV7-3 and TRBJ2-3 gives the whole variable domain GAGVSQTPSNKVTEKGKYVELRCDPISGHTALYWYRQSLGQGPEFLIYFQGTGAADDSGLPNDRFFAVRPEGSVSTLKIQRTERGDSAVYLCASSPDPDETQYFGPGTRLTVL.

This clone was picked up a small number of times. This rearrangement joins TRBV11-2 to TRBJ1-6; TRBD1 is a possible D gene (5 bases). Germline-derived CDR1 and CDR2 are SGHAT and FQNNGV. The CDR3 contains 14 residues. The V end lost 5 bases, the J end lost 10 bases, and 15 bases lay between the germline ends. The CDR3: CASSLDPGLSPLHF. The CDR3 coding sequence is TGTGCCAGCAGCCTCGACCCGGGGCTATCACCCCTCCACTTT.

The chain joins TRBV19 to TRBJ2-2, with D perhaps being TRBD1 or TRBD2 (6 bases each). The CDR3 contains 15 residues. The V and J ends lost 8 bases and 0 bases respectively, with 13 bases between them. CDR1 and CDR2 from the germline V gene are LNHDA and SQIVND (reference sequence). CDR3 amino acids: CASRMGGSNTGELFF. The DNA of the CDR3 is TGTGCCAGTCGGATGGGGGGCTCGAACACCGGGGAGCTGTTTTTT.

The rearrangement joins TRBV5-1 to TRBJ1-2; TRBD1 matches 7 bases. Germline CDR1 reads SGHRS; CDR2 reads YFSETQ. Unmatched junction bases numbered 13, after V lost 3 bases and J lost 8 bases. CDR3 length: 15 amino acids. CDR3 bases: TGCGCCAGCAGCTCCCTAAACAGGGGACTTAGGGGCTACACCTTC. This sequence encodes CASSSLNRGLRGYTF.

The chain uses TRBV28 and TRBJ2-5; TRBD1 agrees at 7 bases. J lost 5 bases, V lost 3 bases, and 15 bases had no gene match. Germline CDR1 is MDHEN and CDR2 is SYDVKM. CDR3 length equals 17 residues. The CDR3 sequence: CASSFFQQGFSVETQYF. CDR3 sequence (DNA): TGTGCCAGCAGTTTTTTCCAACAGGGGTTTAGCGTCGAGACCCAGTACTTC. Filled out from reference TRBV28 and TRBJ2-5, the complete variable domain reads DVKVTQSSRYLVKRTGEKVFLECVQDMDHENMFWYRQDPGLGLRLIYFSYDVKMKEKGDIPEGYSVSREKKERFSLILESASTNQTSMYLCASSFFQQGFSVETQYFGPGTRLLVL.

The chain links TRBV5-4 to TRBJ2-7; the match to TRBD1 covers 7 bases. CDR1 is SGHNT and CDR2 is YYREEE in the germline V gene (reference sequence). J gave up 0 bases and V 4 bases, and 7 bases lay outside the gene matches. The CDR3 consists of 15 residues. CDR3 residues: CASSHRTGNSYEQYF. The CDR3 nucleotides are TGTGCCAGCAGCCACCGGACAGGCAACTCCTACGAGCAGTACTTC.

The chain joins TRBV6-4 to TRBJ2-1; 10 bases map to TRBD2. The trim removed 4 bases at V and 4 bases at J, leaving 4 bases unmatched. The CDR3 has 15 residues. The germline V gene encodes CDR1 MRHNA and CDR2 SNTAGT. The CDR3 protein is CASSVGTSVYNEQFF. CDR3 nucleotides: TGTGCCAGCAGTGTCGGGACTAGCGTTTACAATGAGCAGTTCTTC.

The CDR3 is CASRQGNSPLHF. DNA for the CDR3: TGTGCCAGCAGACAGGGGAATTCACCCCTCCACTTT. This chain joins TRBV6-5 and TRBJ1-6; TRBD1 matches at 7 bases. The CDR3 sequence is 12 residues long. CDR1 is MNHEY and CDR2 is SVGAGI in the germline V gene. Trimming at V came to 6 bases and at J to 7 bases, leaving 0 bases not matched to a gene.

This chain joins TRBV28 and TRBJ1-5, with D possibly being TRBD1 (6 bases). Trimming stripped 5 bases from V and 0 bases from J, with 14 bases between. CDR1 and CDR2 (germline): MDHEN, SYDVKM. The CDR3 contains 16 residues. As DNA, the CDR3 is TGTGCCAGCAGTCCGGTGACAGGATCTAGCAATCAGCCCCAGCATTTT. Amino acids: CASSPVTGSSNQPQHF.

The rearrangement uses TRBV5-8 and TRBJ1-1; the D gene is possibly TRBD1 (6 bases). From germline, CDR1 is SGHTS and CDR2 YDEGEE. With 1 base removed from V and 6 bases from J, the gap between germline ends came to 19 bases. This CDR3 region has 16 residues. CDR3 loop: CASSLFSGGKRPEAFF. The CDR3 bases are TGTGCCAGCAGCTTGTTTTCGGGGGGCAAGAGGCCTGAAGCTTTCTTT.

The chain couples TRBV10-3 to TRBJ1-1, with 10 bases that match TRBD1. The length of the CDR3 is 15 residues. Germline assignment: CDR1 ENHRY and CDR2 SYGVKD. V dropped 3 bases and J dropped 5; count of bases not matched to a gene: 6. The chain's CDR3 is CAISETGQGGTEAFF. DNA for the CDR3: TGTGCCATCAGTGAAACCGGACAGGGGGGAACTGAAGCTTTCTTT.